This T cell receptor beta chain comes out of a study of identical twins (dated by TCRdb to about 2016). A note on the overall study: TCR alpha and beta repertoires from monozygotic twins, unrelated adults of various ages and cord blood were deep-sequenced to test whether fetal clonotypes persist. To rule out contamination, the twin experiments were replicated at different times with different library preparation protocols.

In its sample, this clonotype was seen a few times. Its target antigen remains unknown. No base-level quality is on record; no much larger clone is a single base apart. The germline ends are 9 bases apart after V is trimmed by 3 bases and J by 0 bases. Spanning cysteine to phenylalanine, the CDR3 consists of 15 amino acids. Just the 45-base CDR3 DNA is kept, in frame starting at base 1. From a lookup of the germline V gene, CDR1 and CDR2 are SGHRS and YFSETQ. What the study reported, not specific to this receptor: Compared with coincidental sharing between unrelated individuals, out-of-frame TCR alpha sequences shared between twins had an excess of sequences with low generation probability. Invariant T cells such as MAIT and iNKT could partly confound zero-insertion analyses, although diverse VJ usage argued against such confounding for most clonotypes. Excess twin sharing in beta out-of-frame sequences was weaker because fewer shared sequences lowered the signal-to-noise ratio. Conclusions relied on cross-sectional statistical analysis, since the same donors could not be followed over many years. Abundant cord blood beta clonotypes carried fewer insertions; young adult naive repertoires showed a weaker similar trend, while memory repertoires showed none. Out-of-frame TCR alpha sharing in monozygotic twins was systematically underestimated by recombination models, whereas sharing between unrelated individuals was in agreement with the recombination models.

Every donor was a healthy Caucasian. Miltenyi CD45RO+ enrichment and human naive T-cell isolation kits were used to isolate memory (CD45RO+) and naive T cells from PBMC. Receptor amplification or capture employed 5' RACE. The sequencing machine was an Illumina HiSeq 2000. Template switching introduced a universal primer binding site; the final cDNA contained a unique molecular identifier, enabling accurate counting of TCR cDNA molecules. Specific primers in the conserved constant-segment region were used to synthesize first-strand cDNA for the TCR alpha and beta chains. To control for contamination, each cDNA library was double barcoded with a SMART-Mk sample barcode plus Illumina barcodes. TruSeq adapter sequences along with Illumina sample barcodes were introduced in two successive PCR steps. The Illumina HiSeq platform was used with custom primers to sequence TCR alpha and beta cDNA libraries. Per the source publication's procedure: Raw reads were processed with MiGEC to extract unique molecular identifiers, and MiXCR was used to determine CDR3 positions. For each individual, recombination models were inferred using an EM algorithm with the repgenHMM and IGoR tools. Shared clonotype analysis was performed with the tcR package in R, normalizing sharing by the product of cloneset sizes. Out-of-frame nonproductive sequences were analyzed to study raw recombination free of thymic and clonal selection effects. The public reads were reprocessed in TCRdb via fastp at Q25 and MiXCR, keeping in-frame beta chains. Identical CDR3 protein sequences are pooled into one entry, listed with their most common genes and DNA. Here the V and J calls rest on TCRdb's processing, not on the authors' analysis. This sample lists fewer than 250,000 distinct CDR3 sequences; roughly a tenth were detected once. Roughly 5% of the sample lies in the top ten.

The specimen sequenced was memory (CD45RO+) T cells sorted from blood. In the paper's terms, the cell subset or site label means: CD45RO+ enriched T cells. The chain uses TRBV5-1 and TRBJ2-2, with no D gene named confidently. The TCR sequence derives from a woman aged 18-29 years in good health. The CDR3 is CASSSASSNTGELFF. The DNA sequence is TGCGCCAGCAGCTCGGCGAGTTCGAACACCGGGGAGCTGTTTTTT. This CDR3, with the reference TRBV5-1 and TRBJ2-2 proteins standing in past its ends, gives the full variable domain KAGVTQTPRYLIKTRGQQVTLSCSPISGHRSVSWYQQTPGQGLQFLFEYFSETQRNKGNFPGRFSGRQFSNSRSEMNVSTLELGDSALYLCASSSASSNTGELFFGEGSRLTVL.